Shown below are 15 T cell receptor beta chains from a single sample sequenced in a study of blood T cell repertoires in COVID-19. Repertoires were generated with immunoSEQ multiplex PCR, while TCRdb's copy carries only in-frame clones and drops some. The repertoire has roughly 250,000 clones, around 87% of them found once; the top ten carry around 6%. Sequencing was done on a sample of PBMCs or T cells enriched from blood (not recorded which). The source of these receptors is a woman aged 25 to 39 with acute COVID-19.

The chain combines TRBV2 with TRBJ1-5; 7 nucleotides line up with TRBD1. Germline CDR1 and CDR2: SNHLY and FYNNEI. V lost 1 base, J lost 6 bases, and 3 bases stayed unmatched. CDR3 size: 14 residues. CDR3 DNA sequence: TGTGCCAGCAGTGAAGACAGGGGAAGTCAGCCCCAGCATTTT. Translated: CASSEDRGSQPQHF.

This clone appeared once. The V gene is TRBV4-1, the J gene TRBJ2-6; a possible D gene is TRBD2 (7 bases). Germline CDR1 is MGHRA and CDR2 is YSYEKL. The length of the CDR3 is 18 residues. V lost 3 bases and J 2 bases, leaving 17 bases between the germline ends. The CDR3 DNA is TGCGCCAGCAGCCAGGGAGGGGGGGGCGCCGCTGGGGCCAACGTCCTGACTTTC. Amino acid sequence: CASSQGGGGAAGANVLTF.

The genes are TRBV19 and TRBJ1-5, with 8 bases identical to TRBD1. The V and J ends lost 4 bases and 6 bases, in that order; junction bases with no gene match: 2. The CDR3 has 13 residues. Per the germline V gene, CDR1 is LNHDA and CDR2 is SQIVND (reference sequence). The CDR3 DNA sequence: TGTGCCAGTAGTACCACAGGGGGTCAGCCCCAGCATTTT. Translating gives CASSTTGGQPQHF.

V gene TRBV3-1 (or the pseudogene TRBV3-2) combines with J gene TRBJ2-7; D ambiguous. Germline-derived CDR1 and CDR2 are LGHDT and YNNKEL (reference sequence). Trimming stripped 4 bases from V and 0 bases from J, with 7 bases between. The CDR3 consists of 13 residues. The CDR3 is CASSRASSYEQYF. The CDR3 DNA follows: TGTGCCAGCAGCCGAGCGAGCTCCTACGAGCAGTACTTC.

V and J are TRBV7-6 and TRBJ2-1, with D possibly TRBD1 on 6 matching bases. This CDR3 contains 14 residues. V was clipped by 0 bases and J by 7 bases, with 10 bases between them. Germline V gives CDR1 SGHVS, CDR2 FNYEAQ. CDR3 amino acids: CASSLAGQINEQFF. The CDR3 DNA reads as TGTGCCAGCAGCTTAGCCGGACAGATTAATGAGCAGTTCTTC.

V usage is TRBV7-8 and J usage is TRBJ2-1; possible D gene TRBD1, 5 bases. Deletions cut 0 bases from V and 8 bases from J, with 14 bases between. Germline assignment: CDR1 SGHVS and CDR2 FQNEAQ. The CDR3 loop spans 15 amino acids. For the CDR3, the DNA is TGTGCCAGCAGCTTAGCCCAGGGCCAGGGTTATGAGCAGTTCTTC. Protein sequence: CASSLAQGQGYEQFF.

V and J are TRBV19 and TRBJ1-2, with TRBD1 identical over 8 bases. V shed 6 bases and J 4 bases; nucleotides not matched to a gene: 13. The length of the CDR3 is 16 residues. CDR1 and CDR2 (germline): LNHDA, SQIVND (reference sequence). CDR3 region: CASSSATGGETYGYTF. In DNA form, the CDR3 reads TGTGCCAGTAGCTCCGCAACAGGGGGAGAGACCTATGGCTACACCTTC.

This CDR3 is CACGRATTEAFF. CDR3 nucleotide sequence: TGTGCCTGTGGGAGGGCGACCACTGAAGCTTTCTTT. This chain links TRBV2 with TRBJ1-1, with D unclear. Between the trimmed V and J ends, which lost 11 bases and 4 bases, there was a span of 14 bases. This CDR3 region has 12 residues. Germline CDR1 is SNHLY and CDR2 is FYNNEI. Complete variable domain (other parts from reference TRBV2 and TRBJ1-1): EPEVTQTPSHQVTQMGQEVILRCVPISNHLYFYWYRQILGQKVEFLVSFYNNEISEKSEIFDDQFSVERPDGSNFTLKIRSTKLEDSAMYFCACGRATTEAFFGQGTRLTVV.

This clone was recorded once. The CDR3 spells CASSYSTGATNEKLFF. The CDR3 coding sequence is TGTGCCAGCAGTTACTCGACAGGGGCAACTAATGAAAAACTGTTTTTT. The chain recombines TRBV6-5 with TRBJ1-4; 8 nucleotides line up with TRBD1. The V gene's germline CDR1 is MNHEY and CDR2 SVGAGI. V trimming: 0 bases; J trimming: 0 bases; junction bases outside the gene matches: 0. The CDR3 is 16 amino acids.

To note about this clone: One junction end does not reproduce the germline sequence, and a read error may be involved. V usage is TRBV29-1 and J usage is TRBJ2-1, with TRBD2 matching over 8 bases. Germline V CDR1 and CDR2: SQVTM, ANQGSEA. The CDR3 has 13 amino acids. For the CDR3, the DNA is TGCACCGTTCAAGCGGGAGCCTACAATGAGCAGTTCTTC. It specifies CTVQAGAYNEQFF.

The J gene is TRBJ2-3, the V gene TRBV9; D is possibly TRBD1 (5 bases). CDR1 is SGDLS, CDR2 YYNGEE, per germline. Trimming removed 0 bases from V and 0 bases from J, with 8 bases in between. The CDR3 has 15 residues. CDR3 sequence reads: CASSVEGVSTDTQYF. In DNA form, the CDR3 reads TGTGCCAGCAGCGTAGAAGGGGTCAGCACAGATACGCAGTATTTT.

The V and J genes are TRBV7-2 and TRBJ1-1; tentatively, D is TRBD1 (6 bases). With 5 bases removed from V and 3 bases from J, the gap between germline ends came to 16 bases. CDR3 size: 15 residues. CDR1 and CDR2 (germline): SGHTA, FQGNSA. CDR3 protein: CASSRAGGRDTEAFF. As DNA, the CDR3 is TGTGCCAGCAGCCGGGCGGGGGGCCGAGACACTGAAGCTTTCTTT.

The gene calls are TRBV19 and TRBJ2-7; 7 bases match TRBD2. Germline-derived CDR1 and CDR2 are LNHDA and SQIVND (reference sequence). The CDR3 has 13 amino acids. V lost 5 bases to trimming and J lost 2 bases; unmatched junction nucleotides: 3. CDR3 coding DNA: TGTGCCAGTAGTGGGGGGGAGCCCTACGAGCAGTACTTC. Translating gives CASSGGEPYEQYF.

This CDR3 reads CASRTGTGGSDTQYF. CDR3 in DNA: TGTGCCAGCAGAACCGGGACAGGGGGAAGTGATACGCAGTATTTT. The rearrangement uses TRBV28 and TRBJ2-3; 11 bases are a match to TRBD1. From germline, CDR1 is MDHEN and CDR2 SYDVKM. With V trimmed by 6 bases and J by 6 bases, 8 bases remained unmatched. The CDR3 contains 15 residues.

The genes are TRBV19 and TRBJ1-5, with D uncertain. The germline V gene has CDR1 LNHDA and CDR2 SQIVND (reference sequence). Trimming took 5 bases from V and 6 from J, leaving 5 bases between them. There are 11 residues in the CDR3. CDR3: CASSAGQPQHF. DNA of the CDR3: TGTGCCAGTAGTGCCGGTCAGCCCCAGCATTTT.